This T cell receptor (beta chain) was obtained from a study of molecular identifiers for immune sequencing clone quantification. Via MiXCR, TCRdb re-called the PCR reads, giving one row per CDR3 protein. Of about 500,000 distinct CDR3 sequences in the sample, less than 30% were seen once. CDR3 length equals 16 residues. The germline V gene has CDR1 LNHNV and CDR2 YYDKDF (reference sequence). V dropped 5 bases and J dropped 4 bases, with 18 bases sitting between them. The genes are TRBV15 and TRBJ1-5, with D unclear. Sequences were obtained from naive CD8+ T cells from blood, with Jurkat cell RNA spiked in. Documented subset: FACS-sorted CD8+CD4-CCR7+CD45RA+ naive T cells. The receptor comes from a human donor in good health. Some libraries in this study had Jurkat cell RNA spiked in. In nucleotides, the CDR3 is TGTGCCACCAGCGGTATGATCCCCGGGGATAATCAGCCCCAGCATTTT. Translating it yields CATSGMIPGDNQPQHF.